This T cell receptor (beta chain) was recorded in a study of shared clonotypes between healthy human individuals. Across the whole study: CD4 naive and memory got three plates each, CD8 naive two, CD8 memory one. Study-wide points: Sequencing depth was predicted to influence how clonotypes are shared among donors. Among several donors, about 5% of naive CD4 clonotypes were found in common. What naive subsets generally showed was a larger estimated richness than memory subsets showed.

The naive CD8 population came from CD45RO-negative cells selected for CCR7, without terminally differentiated effector memory CD45RA+ cells. The CDR3 has 14 amino acids. Germline-derived CDR1 and CDR2 are SEHNR and FQNEAQ (reference sequence). Trimming shortened V by 3 bases and J by 3 bases, and 11 bases separated the two germline ends. Turning to this clone: Its antigen is not identified.

Data came from immunoSEQ multiplex PCR; TCRdb stores just in-frame clones and leaves some out. Of just over 2,000,000 clones in the sample, about 95% were seen once. The material sequenced was naive CD8+ T cells sorted from blood. The clonotype originates from a man aged 18 to 30 in good health. V gene TRBV7-9 combines with J gene TRBJ2-5, with a possible D match to TRBD1 (6 bases). This chain's CDR3 is CASSFRTAEETQYF. Written as DNA, the CDR3 is TGTGCCAGCAGCTTCCGGACAGCCGAAGAGACCCAGTACTTC.